What follows is one TCR beta chain and its context. This sample was taken from a study of blood T cell repertoires in COVID-19. About the study: T cells, B-cell-depleted T cells, or PBMCs supplied cDNA or gDNA.

Produced via immunoSEQ multiplex PCR; TCRdb's table is partial and in-frame only. The sample includes more than 150,000 clones, over 80% of them seen just once. V gave up 6 bases and J gave up 0 bases, with 12 bases separating them. Germline V gene data show CDR1 as LNHDA and CDR2 as SQIVND (reference sequence). The length of the CDR3 is 14 residues. The origin of this receptor is a young woman with acute or convalescent COVID-19. The sample consisted of peripheral blood. The V gene is TRBV19, the J gene TRBJ2-7, with D tentatively TRBD1 (6 bases). CDR3 in amino acids: CASSVGAGSYEQYF. The CDR3, as DNA: TGTGCCAGTAGCGTGGGGGCAGGCTCCTACGAGCAGTACTTC.